This T cell receptor (beta chain) comes out of a study of human T cells and chemical hapten exposure. TCRdb processed the RACE reads anew with MiXCR; each CDR3 protein has one entry. The sample has more than 70,000 distinct CDR3 sequences; roughly 12% are singletons. Time point here: patch test 2, 6 weeks after DPC sensitization. Treatment described: therapeutic diphenylcyclopropenone sensitization with weekly scalp DPC. From germline, CDR1 is SEHNR and CDR2 FQNEAQ (reference sequence). This CDR3 contains 17 residues. V dropped 5 bases and J dropped 1 base, with 20 bases sitting between them. The chain links TRBV7-9 to TRBJ1-1; maybe TRBD1 (5 bases). The TCR originated in a man younger than 35 with alopecia areata. Some clones in this sample may be carry-over from other donors' samples. The sequences come from whole blood, collected in connection with sensitization to the hapten diphenylcyclopropenone (DPC). The CDR3 bases are TGTGCCAGCAGCATACAAGGGGATTGGAGGCCGAACACTGAAGCTTTCTTT. This gives the protein CASSIQGDWRPNTEAFF.